This TCR beta chain comes out of a study of identical twins. MiXCR was run by TCRdb on the 5' RACE reads, yielding one entry per CDR3 protein. The table shows roughly 480,000 distinct CDR3 sequences, with 20% to 25% occurring only once. Per germline, CDR1 SEHNR and CDR2 FQNEAQ (reference sequence). The CDR3 has 14 amino acids. V was pared by 3 bases and J by 1 base, with 10 bases between. These data were also filed under a second study, of T cells expressing NK-cell markers. Per that study: The authors derived TCR beta repertoires from sorted CD3+CD56+NKG2C+, CD3+CD56+NKG2C- and CD3+CD56-NKG2C+ T cells. For several experiments, T cell sorting was restricted to the alpha-beta TCR population by means of an anti-gamma-delta TCR antibody. Six or seven donors carried dominant NKG2C+ clonotypes that made up 1.0-7.0% of their CD8+ T cells. Four donors showed these clonotypes also leading the CD3+CD56-NKG2C+ fraction.

The chain uses TRBV7-9 and TRBJ2-7; the D is unclear. The sample was CD4+ T cells sorted from blood. This TCR was recovered from a woman aged 18-35 years in good health. The CDR3 here is CASSFSAISYEQYF. The CDR3 DNA is TGTGCCAGCAGCTTCTCAGCCATTTCCTACGAGCAGTACTTC. The full variable domain, rest sourced from reference TRBV7-9 and TRBJ2-7, is DTGVSQNPRHKITKRGQNVTFRCDPISEHNRLYWYRQTLGQGPEFLTYFQNEAQLEKSRLLSDRFSAERPKGSFSTLEIQRTEQGDSAMYLCASSFSAISYEQYFGPGTRLTVT.